Below, 18 T cell receptor beta chains from the same sample are listed, as sequenced in a study of blood T cell repertoires in COVID-19. Sequencing was performed with immunoSEQ multiplex PCR; in TCRdb, only in-frame clones are kept and a portion is missing. The sample shows approximately 140,000 clones, approximately 83% of them seen only once. The specimen was peripheral blood. The receptors derive from a middle-aged man with active or convalescent COVID-19.

The CDR3: CASRRGGPDTQYF. CDR3 in DNA: TGTGCCAGTAGGCGGGGGGGCCCAGATACGCAGTATTTT. The chain uses TRBV19 and TRBJ2-3, with 9 bases lining up with TRBD2. J lost 4 bases, V lost 6 bases, and 2 bases had no gene match. The CDR3 extends over 13 amino acids. Per germline, CDR1 LNHDA and CDR2 SQIVND (reference sequence).

The chain employs TRBV5-6 and TRBJ1-6, with a possible D match to TRBD1 (5 bases). The CDR3 is 14 amino acids. With 5 bases removed from V and 10 bases from J, the gap between germline ends came to 16 bases. The germline CDR1 and CDR2 sequences are SGHDT and YYEEEE. In DNA form, the CDR3 reads TGTGCCAGCAGTTCAGTCGGGGGGGTCTCACCCCTCCACTTT. This gives the protein CASSSVGGVSPLHF.

This clone is a singleton in its sample. The rearrangement joins TRBV5-1 to TRBJ1-6; 10 bases are a match to TRBD1. The length of the CDR3 is 16 residues. The germline CDR1 and CDR2 sequences are SGHRS and YFSETQ. After removal of 0 bases from V and 7 bases from J, the junction contained 4 bases not matched to a gene. CDR3 DNA: TGCGCCAGCAGCTTGGGACAGGGGGCGGGAAATTCACCCCTCCACTTT. This sequence encodes CASSLGQGAGNSPLHF.

The chain has TRBV3-1 (or the pseudogene TRBV3-2) and TRBJ2-7, with 8 bases identical to TRBD2. The CDR3 totals 16 residues. V gave up 3 bases and J gave up 2 bases; unmatched junction bases: 9. Germline CDR1 LGHDT, CDR2 YNNKEL (reference sequence). The CDR3 sequence: CASSQRRRGAAYEQYF. In DNA, the CDR3 is TGTGCCAGCAGCCAGAGACGGCGGGGGGCGGCCTACGAGCAGTACTTC.

V usage is TRBV29-1 and J usage is TRBJ1-5, with D tentatively TRBD1 (6 bases). Germline CDR1 is SQVTM and CDR2 is ANQGSEA. Trimming left V 5 bases short and J 2 bases short, with 13 bases between. The CDR3 covers 14 residues. CDR3: CSVQQGGGNQPQHF. The CDR3 coding sequence is TGCAGCGTTCAACAGGGTGGTGGCAATCAGCCCCAGCATTTT. Full variable domain (rest looked up from reference TRBV29-1 and TRBJ1-5): SAVISQKPSRDICQRGTSLTIQCQVDSQVTMMFWYRQQPGQSLTLIATANQGSEATYESGFVIDKFPISRPNLTFSTLTVSNMSPEDSSIYLCSVQQGGGNQPQHFGDGTRLSIL.

The chain has TRBV11-1 and TRBJ2-7; TRBD1 matches at 7 bases. The CDR3 consists of 13 residues. Germline CDR1 SGHAT, CDR2 FQDESV (reference sequence). Losses at the gene ends were 3 bases for V and 4 bases for J; bases not matched to a gene: 3. The DNA for the CDR3 is TGTGCCAGCAGCTTGGGCAGGGGGTACGAGCAGTACTTC. Translating gives CASSLGRGYEQYF.

This sequence joins TRBV11-3 and TRBJ1-5; 9 bases fit TRBD1. The V segment lost 2 bases and the J segment 4 bases; nucleotides outside the gene matches: 6. Germline-derived CDR1 and CDR2 are SGHNT and YENEEA. CDR3 length: 16 residues. CDR3 DNA: TGTGCCAGCAGCTTATACGAGACAGGGGGAAATCAGCCCCAGCATTTT. It specifies CASSLYETGGNQPQHF. Full variable domain (rest looked up from reference TRBV11-3 and TRBJ1-5): EAGVVQSPRYKIIEKKQPVAFWCNPISGHNTLYWYLQNLGQGPELLIRYENEEAVDDSQLPKDRFSAERLKGVDSTLKIQPAELGDSAVYLCASSLYETGGNQPQHFGDGTRLSIL.

The chain links TRBV5-1 to TRBJ2-7; tentative D call: TRBD1 (5 bases). Germline V gives CDR1 SGHRS, CDR2 YFSETQ. The CDR3 spans 14 residues. V was pared by 2 bases and J by 2 bases, with 11 bases between. The CDR3 reads CASSFRVGTYEQYF. The CDR3 DNA sequence: TGCGCCAGCAGCTTCAGGGTTGGGACCTACGAGCAGTACTTC.

This clone was seen a single time. The J gene is TRBJ2-7, the V gene TRBV5-1, with TRBD2 identical over 8 bases. The CDR3 consists of 15 residues. CDR1 is SGHRS and CDR2 is YFSETQ in the germline V gene. The J segment lost 9 bases and the V segment lost 0 bases, leaving 11 bases of the junction unmatched. This CDR3 reads CASSLAQMAGGRQYF. The CDR3 DNA follows: TGCGCCAGCAGCTTGGCCCAAATGGCGGGGGGTCGGCAGTACTTC.

V usage is TRBV9 and J usage is TRBJ2-5; 12 bases align to TRBD2. Germline V gives CDR1 SGDLS, CDR2 YYNGEE. The CDR3 is made up of 15 amino acids. Unmatched junction bases numbered 3, after V lost 0 bases and J lost 6 bases. The chain's CDR3 is CASSVDTSGGKTQYF. The CDR3 DNA reads as TGTGCCAGCAGCGTAGATACTAGCGGGGGGAAGACCCAGTACTTC.

This clone was picked up one time. V usage is TRBV19 and J usage is TRBJ1-5, with a possible D match to TRBD1 (5 bases). V lost 5 bases and J 3 bases, leaving 17 bases between the germline ends. The CDR3 spans 16 residues. Germline lookup yields CDR1 LNHDA and CDR2 SQIVND (reference sequence). The CDR3 loop is CASSSWEGRPNQPQHF. CDR3 bases: TGTGCCAGTAGTTCCTGGGAGGGGAGACCCAATCAGCCCCAGCATTTT.

The chain combines TRBV18 with TRBJ1-6, with D perhaps matching TRBD1 (5 bases). The CDR3 totals 15 residues. CDR1 is KGHSH and CDR2 is LQKENI in the germline V gene. V shed 0 bases and J shed 5 bases, with 8 bases lying between them. Here the CDR3 DNA reads TGTGCCAGCTCACCACCTAGGGGAAATAATTCACCCCTCCACTTT. Protein sequence: CASSPPRGNNSPLHF.

V and J are TRBV27 and TRBJ1-5; 7 bases align to TRBD1. The CDR3 is 15 amino acids. From germline, CDR1 is MNHEY and CDR2 SMNVEV (reference sequence). The V segment lost 3 bases and the J segment 7 bases; nucleotides outside the gene matches: 9. CDR3 residues: CASSFNDRANQPQHF. The CDR3 DNA reads TGTGCCAGCAGTTTCAACGACAGGGCTAACCAGCCCCAGCATTTT.

This clone was detected once. The V gene is TRBV7-2, the J gene TRBJ1-2; D uncertain. The CDR3 consists of 13 residues. CDR1 is SGHTA, CDR2 FQGNSA, per germline. Trimming removed 5 bases from V and 0 bases from J, with 7 bases in between. CDR3 protein: CASSTSTNYGYTF. The CDR3 DNA reads TGTGCCAGCAGCACATCAACTAACTATGGCTACACCTTC.

This clone was seen ten or more times. The CDR3 loop reads CASRDFTYEQYF. CDR3 sequence (DNA): TGTGCCAGCCGGGACTTCACCTACGAGCAGTACTTC. The chain carries TRBV27 and TRBJ2-7; a possible D gene is TRBD2 (6 bases). This CDR3 has 12 amino acids. Germline CDR1 reads MNHEY; CDR2 reads SMNVEV (reference sequence). V was cut by 8 bases and J by 2 bases, with 10 bases left in between.

The chain employs TRBV5-4 and TRBJ2-3, with D tentatively TRBD2 (6 bases). The ends were cut back, 4 bases at V and 1 base at J, with 13 bases in the middle. The CDR3 runs 15 residues. Germline V gives CDR1 SGHNT, CDR2 YYREEE (reference sequence). The DNA for the CDR3 is TGTGCCAGCAGCCCATCGGGACTCCGCACAGATACGCAGTATTTT. It encodes CASSPSGLRTDTQYF.

The chain uses TRBV5-6 and TRBJ2-7; D ambiguous. Deletions cut 3 bases from V and 2 bases from J, with 9 bases between. The CDR3 consists of 13 residues. Looked up from germline, CDR1 is SGHDT and CDR2 is YYEEEE. The CDR3 nucleotides read TGTGCCAGCAGCTCTACCGCTACCTACGAGCAGTACTTC. Amino acid sequence: CASSSTATYEQYF.

The J gene is TRBJ2-7, the V gene TRBV6-5; TRBD2 aligns across 7 bases. V shed 8 bases, J shed 0 bases, and the junction held 7 bases outside the gene matches. This CDR3 has 14 amino acids. Germline V gene lookup returns CDR1 MNHEY and CDR2 SVGAGI. This chain's CDR3 is CASSWGGSSYEQYF. The CDR3 nucleotides read TGTGCCAGCTCGTGGGGGGGGAGCTCCTACGAGCAGTACTTC.